This passage covers 7 T cell receptor beta chains from one sample sequenced in a study of cytomegalovirus exposure and HLA in healthy donors. With 60 Vbeta and 13 Jbeta primers, the PCR was carried out. The data were produced by immunoSEQ multiplex PCR, yet TCRdb's version contains in-frame clones alone and is incomplete. Here the sample spans some 170,000 clones, 82% being singletons. The specimen sequenced was PBMCs. The receptor set was obtained from a girl under 18 in good health and CMV-seropositive.

This sequence joins TRBV25-1 and TRBJ1-3; D unresolved. The germline V gene encodes CDR1 MGHDK and CDR2 SYGVNS. The CDR3 is 16 amino acids. Trimming removed 3 bases at V and 1 base at J, with 13 bases between. CDR3 residues: CASSEGSEGSGNTIYF. DNA of the CDR3: TGTGCCAGCAGTGAGGGGTCCGAGGGTTCTGGAAACACCATATATTTT. The whole variable domain, remainder taken from reference TRBV25-1 and TRBJ1-3, is EADIYQTPRYLVIGTGKKITLECSQTMGHDKMYWYQQDPGMELHLIHYSYGVNSTEKGDLSSESTVSRIRTEHFPLTLESARPSHTSQYLCASSEGSEGSGNTIYFGEGSWLTVV.

The chain is built from TRBV5-4 and TRBJ1-1; D is uncertain. This CDR3 has 14 amino acids. The V gene's germline CDR1 is SGHNT and CDR2 YYREEE (reference sequence). V was pared by 3 bases and J by 1 base, with 10 bases between. CDR3 sequence reads: CASSSDLANTEAFF. Written as DNA, the CDR3 is TGTGCCAGCAGCTCCGATTTGGCGAACACTGAAGCTTTCTTT.

The chain combines TRBV7-3 with TRBJ2-6, with D tentatively TRBD2 (5 bases). V lost 3 bases to trimming and J lost 0 bases, with 9 bases between them. Germline V gene lookup returns CDR1 SGHTA and CDR2 FQGTGA. CDR3 length: 16 residues. In nucleotides, the CDR3 is TGTGCCAGCAGCTTGGAGGCGGGCTCTGGGGCCAACGTCCTGACTTTC. Protein: CASSLEAGSGANVLTF.

This chain links TRBV10-2 with TRBJ1-6; 8 nucleotides match TRBD1. The germline V gene encodes CDR1 WSHSY and CDR2 SAAADI. The CDR3 has 15 residues. V gave up 9 bases and J gave up 7 bases; unmatched junction bases: 11. CDR3 sequence: CASLRTGMWNSPLHF. The DNA of the CDR3 is TGCGCCAGTCTGCGGACAGGGATGTGGAATTCACCCCTCCACTTT.

The CDR3: CASSLRDRIYNEQFF. The CDR3 DNA follows: TGTGCCAGCAGTCTCCGGGACAGGATTTACAATGAGCAGTTCTTC. This chain uses TRBV6-1 with TRBJ2-1; TRBD1 matches 8 bases. Unmatched junction bases numbered 7, after V lost 5 bases and J lost 4 bases. Germline V gene lookup returns CDR1 MNHNS and CDR2 SASEGT. This CDR3 region has 15 residues.

The V and J genes are TRBV28 and TRBJ2-7; D is possibly TRBD2 (6 bases). Germline CDR1 reads MDHEN; CDR2 reads SYDVKM. V lost 5 bases to trimming and J lost 3 bases, with 11 bases between them. The CDR3 contains 13 residues. In DNA form, the CDR3 reads TGTGCCAGCAGTGCTAGCGAGCACTACGAGCAGTACTTC. Protein product: CASSASEHYEQYF.

The rearrangement links TRBV7-2 to TRBJ2-7; D ambiguous. This CDR3 is built from 13 residues. CDR1 SGHTA and CDR2 FQGNSA come from the germline V gene. The germline V and J ends were trimmed by 0 bases and 5 bases, with 8 bases remaining between them. The CDR3 here is CASSLAPTNEQYF. CDR3 nucleotide sequence: TGTGCCAGCAGCTTAGCGCCCACAAACGAGCAGTACTTC. The full variable domain, completed using reference TRBV7-2 and TRBJ2-7, is GAGVSQSPSNKVTEKGKDVELRCDPISGHTALYWYRQSLGQGLEFLIYFQGNSAPDKSGLPSDRFSAERTGGSVSTLTIQRTQQEDSAVYLCASSLAPTNEQYFGPGTRLTVT.